A selection of T cell receptor beta chains follows, all from one sample in a study of blood T cell repertoires in COVID-19. Produced via immunoSEQ multiplex PCR; TCRdb's table is partial and in-frame only. The top ten clones hold more than 5% of a sample with approximately 150,000 clones, around nine tenths of them seen once. Sequenced: peripheral blood. The source is a human donor in a cohort sampled during active COVID-19. Each CDR3 is given with its conserved first and last residue. The D gene is left open where the match is weak. Some rows mark clone size as missing; the rest say once, few, many or name a class of expanded clone.

j_call,clone_size,v_call,d_call,cdr3_nt,cdr3_aa
TRBJ2-2,-,TRBV19,-,TGTGCCAGTAGTTCTCCGAACACCGGGGAGCTGTTTTTT,CASSSPNTGELFF
TRBJ1-2,once,TRBV6-2/TRBV6-3,-,TGTGCCAGCAGTTACGACGACACACCGAACTATGGCTACACCTTC,CASSYDDTPNYGYTF
TRBJ2-7,-,TRBV11-3,TRBD1,TGTGCCAGCAGCCCTTTGGACAGGAGCTACGAGCAGTACTTC,CASSPLDRSYEQYF
TRBJ2-1,-,TRBV29-1,-,TGCAGCGTTGAATCTGGGAGCTCCTACAATGAGCAGTTCTTC,CSVESGSSYNEQFF
TRBJ2-1,-,TRBV28,TRBD2,TGTGCCAGCAGTCCCCTTATCCTAGCGGGTGGCAATGAGCAGTTCTTC,CASSPLILAGGNEQFF
TRBJ1-5,-,TRBV28,-,TGTGCCAGCAGTTTAGGACAGATCAATCAGCCCCAGCATTTT,CASSLGQINQPQHF
TRBJ2-7,-,TRBV5-5,-,TGTGCCAGCAGCTTGACCGGATCGGGGATCTACGAGCAGTACTTC,CASSLTGSGIYEQYF
TRBJ2-7,-,TRBV11-3,-,TGTGCCAGCAGGCCCGACAGAACCCACGAGCAGTACTTC,CASRPDRTHEQYF
TRBJ2-3,-,TRBV9,TRBD1,TGTGCCAGCAGCCTGCAGGGGGCGGCTAGCACAGATACGCAGTATTTT,CASSLQGAASTDTQYF
TRBJ2-5,-,TRBV5-1,-,TGCGCCAGCAGCTTTTCGGCAGGGAAGGTAGAAGAGACCCAGTACTTC,CASSFSAGKVEETQYF
TRBJ2-7,-,TRBV28,TRBD1,TGTGCCAGCAGTTTACCCAGGGGGCTCTCCTACGAGCAGTACTTC,CASSLPRGLSYEQYF
TRBJ1-5,-,TRBV28,TRBD1,TGTGCCAGCAGTTTCCCCCCTCTCTCCAGGGGGAACCAGCCCCAGCATTTT,CASSFPPLSRGNQPQHF
TRBJ1-6,few,TRBV7-9,-,TGTGCCAGCAGCGCGGACAAGGGGTTCCCCCACTTT,CASSADKGFPHF
TRBJ2-7,-,TRBV4-3,TRBD2,TGCGCCAGCAGCCAAGATCTCGCGGGGGGCTACGAGCAGTACTTC,CASSQDLAGGYEQYF
TRBJ2-3,-,TRBV4-1,-,TGCGCCAGCAGCCCTATGGGGATAGCGGACACAGATACGCAGTATTTT,CASSPMGIADTDTQYF
TRBJ1-5,-,TRBV7-7,TRBD1,TGTGCCAGCAGCTTAGCCCAGGGGGCGAGGAATCAGCCCCAGCATTTT,CASSLAQGARNQPQHF
TRBJ1-2,-,TRBV28,-,TGTGCCAGCAGGTTGGGGGGAGGCAACTATGGCTACACCTTC,CASRLGGGNYGYTF
TRBJ1-1,-,TRBV6-4,-,TGTGCCAGCAGTGAAGTGGAACAGGGTGGACTGACCTCGGACACTGAAGCTTTCTTT,CASSEVEQGGLTSDTEAFF
TRBJ2-3,-,TRBV6-6,TRBD1,TGTGCCAGCAGTGATTGGACAGGGGTTACAGATACGCAGTATTTT,CASSDWTGVTDTQYF
TRBJ1-4,-,TRBV28,-,TGTGCCAGCAGATTCAACCAGGGTCGGGAAAAACTGTTTTTT,CASRFNQGREKLFF
TRBJ1-4,-,TRBV9,-,TGTGCCAGCAGCGTATGGAGGGATAGTGAAAAACTGTTTTTT,CASSVWRDSEKLFF
TRBJ2-6,-,TRBV13,-,TGTGCCAGCAGCTTAGGCACTGGGGCCAACGTCCTGACTTTC,CASSLGTGANVLTF
TRBJ2-7,-,TRBV27,-,TGTGCCAGCAGATCTACGGGCGGGTACGAGCAGTACTTC,CASRSTGGYEQYF
TRBJ2-7,-,TRBV29-1,-,TGCAGCGTTACTGACAGGTACTCCTACGAGCAGTACTTC,CSVTDRYSYEQYF
TRBJ2-7,-,TRBV27,-,TGTGCCAGCAGTATAGCGGACTACGAGCAGTACTTC,CASSIADYEQYF
TRBJ1-2,once,TRBV18,-,TGTGCCAGCTCACCGGAGATAAGCGATGGCTACACCTTC,CASSPEISDGYTF
TRBJ2-1,once,TRBV21-1,-,TGTGCCAGCAGCAAAGCGCTTTATGAGCGGGAGGTTAACAATGAGCAGTTCTTC,CASSKALYEREVNNEQFF
TRBJ1-1,-,TRBV7-9,TRBD1,TGTGCCAGCAGCGTACAGGGGGCGGAGAACACTGAAGCTTTCTTT,CASSVQGAENTEAFF
TRBJ2-7,-,TRBV19,-,TGTGCCAGTAGTATCGGTGGGACAAGCTCCTACGAGCAGTACTTC,CASSIGGTSSYEQYF
TRBJ2-5,few,TRBV5-1,-,TGCGCCAGCAGCTTGGCCGGGGCAGGGGAAGAGACCCAGTACTTC,CASSLAGAGEETQYF
TRBJ1-2,-,TRBV6-5,TRBD1,TGTGCCAGCAGTCAGGGGGTCTCCTCGTACACCTTC,CASSQGVSSYTF
TRBJ1-1,-,TRBV19,-,TGTGCCAGTAGTAGTGGCAGGATGAACACTGAAGCTTTCTTT,CASSSGRMNTEAFF
TRBJ2-7,-,TRBV11-3,TRBD2,TGTGCCAGCAGCTTAGATTTGACTAGCGGACTTTACGAGCAGTACTTC,CASSLDLTSGLYEQYF
TRBJ1-3,-,TRBV27,TRBD1,TGTGCCAGCAGTTTAACCGGGACAGGGATCTCCTCTGGAAACACCATATATTTT,CASSLTGTGISSGNTIYF
TRBJ1-5,-,TRBV30,TRBD1,TGTGCCTGGAGTATCACAGGGGGCCAACAGCCCCAGCATTTT,CAWSITGGQQPQHF
TRBJ1-6,-,TRBV6-5,-,TGTGCCAGCACCGGCAGGCAGGGAAGCTATTCACCCCTCCACTTT,CASTGRQGSYSPLHF
TRBJ2-1,-,TRBV5-1,-,TGCGCCAGCAGCTTGGGGACTCGAGGACACAATGAGCAGTTCTTC,CASSLGTRGHNEQFF
TRBJ1-2,-,TRBV4-3,-,TGCGCCAGCAGCCAAGATATGGGGAGGTCCACCTTC,CASSQDMGRSTF
TRBJ2-7,-,TRBV11-3,-,TGTGCCAGCAGCTTAGGTGGGGAGCCCGAGCAGTACTTC,CASSLGGEPEQYF
TRBJ2-7,-,TRBV29-1,TRBD2,TGCAGCGTTGAAAGCGGGACGAGCTACGAGCAGTACTTC,CSVESGTSYEQYF
TRBJ2-7,-,TRBV30,-,TGTGCCTGGAGCACAGGGAGCTCCTACGAGCAGTACTTC,CAWSTGSSYEQYF
TRBJ1-3,-,TRBV18,-,TGTGCCAGCTCACCGTCCGGGGTCGGAAACACCATATATTTT,CASSPSGVGNTIYF
TRBJ1-4,-,TRBV27,TRBD1,TGTGCCAGCAGTACAGGGGGCGGCCCTTATGAAAAACTGTTTTTT,CASSTGGGPYEKLFF
TRBJ1-1,-,TRBV11-3,-,TGTGCCAGCAGCTATTCTCCGGACGGCAGGGCTGAAGCTTTCTTT,CASSYSPDGRAEAFF
TRBJ1-1,once,TRBV28,TRBD1,TGTGCCAGCAGAAAACAGGGGTACACTGAAGCTTTCTTT,CASRKQGYTEAFF
TRBJ2-6,-,TRBV18,-,TGTGCCAGCTCACCACGAGGGAAGAACTCTGGGGCCAACGTCCTGACTTTC,CASSPRGKNSGANVLTF
TRBJ1-2,-,TRBV9,-,TGTGCCAGCAGCGACCCGGGACACAACTATGGCTACACCTTC,CASSDPGHNYGYTF
TRBJ2-7,few,TRBV6-2/TRBV6-3,-,TGTGCCAGCAGTTACGATGACACTTCCTACGAGCAGTACTTC,CASSYDDTSYEQYF
TRBJ2-3,-,TRBV13,TRBD2,TGTGCCAGCAGCGCTCGTCCTAGCGGGGGGGATGCAGATACGCAGTATTTT,CASSARPSGGDADTQYF
TRBJ2-3,-,TRBV5-1,TRBD1,TGCGCCAGCAAGATGACAGGGGCCAGCACAGATACGCAGTATTTT,CASKMTGASTDTQYF
TRBJ2-2,-,TRBV5-6,TRBD2,TGTGCCAGCAGCTTGGCTTCCGCGGGGGGCACCGGGGAGCTGTTTTTT,CASSLASAGGTGELFF
TRBJ2-7,once,TRBV6-5,-,TGTGCCAGCAGGCCTGAATTAATAAGCCGGGGAGAGCAGTACTTC,CASRPELISRGEQYF
TRBJ1-1,-,TRBV30,-,TGTGCCTGGAGTCCGCAGGGTAACACTGAAGCTTTCTTT,CAWSPQGNTEAFF
TRBJ2-7,-,TRBV12-2,-,TGTGCAAGTCGCTTAGCCCCCGTCGGGACTAGCGGGAGGGCCCTCTACGAGCAGTACTTC,CASRLAPVGTSGRALYEQYF
TRBJ1-4,-,TRBV19,-,TGTGCCAGTAGTATAACGCGTTTGACAGCAACTAATGAAAAACTGTTTTTT,CASSITRLTATNEKLFF
TRBJ1-3,-,TRBV4-2,-,TGTGCCAGCAGCCAAGAGCCAGGGGCATCTGGAAACACCATATATTTT,CASSQEPGASGNTIYF